Listed below are T cell receptor beta chains from one sample, sequenced in a study of CD8 T cells in Susac syndrome. TCRdb itself ran the immunoSEQ multiplex PCR reads through MiXCR, one entry per CDR3 protein. The repertoire holds roughly 80,000 distinct CDR3 sequences, with 93% as singletons. Sequences were obtained from CD4+ T cells from PBMCs. The receptors shown here come from a human donor with Susac syndrome. Each CDR3 is given without its conserved first and last residue. Clone size appears in some rows only: once, few, many, or a class for an expanded clone.

TRBJ1-5	TRBV27	-	ASSLLRGGVYRPQH
TRBJ2-7	TRBV7-2	-	ASSLFGIGGDEQY
TRBJ2-7	TRBV10-3	-	AIFEEGLSYEQY
TRBJ2-3	TRBV7-2	-	ASSLGQGGSTDTQY
TRBJ2-1	TRBV7-2	-	ASSLQGALYNEQF
TRBJ2-7	TRBV6-1	-	ASSKDRSRVGHEQY
TRBJ1-1	TRBV29-1	-	SDVQGGTEAF
TRBJ2-7	TRBV7-9	-	ASQTRSSYEQY
TRBJ1-2	TRBV15	-	ATSRARGTSGGVYT
TRBJ2-2	TRBV5-1	-	ASSRQDPSSGELF
TRBJ1-6	TRBV12-5	-	ASGLLTVGGKQSPLH
TRBJ1-5	TRBV6-9	-	ASSYLGVQGNQPQH
TRBJ2-6	TRBV3-1	-	ASSQVSYDGANVLT
TRBJ1-5	TRBV6-2/TRBV6-3	once	ASSRGQYDQPQH
TRBJ2-3	TRBV2	few	ASSRDRRTDTQY
TRBJ2-7	TRBV5-4	-	ASSPWATGSALYEQY
TRBJ2-2	TRBV28	-	ASTNTGYTGELF
TRBJ2-5	TRBV6-2/TRBV6-3	-	ASKRQAQETQY
TRBJ2-1	TRBV6-6	-	ATSGTGLYNEQF
TRBJ2-1	TRBV7-3	-	ASSLMGLAGDNEQF
TRBJ2-3	TRBV6-1	few	ASSGRRTGEVDTQY
TRBJ2-7	TRBV29-1	few	SVAGTSGGVDEQY
TRBJ1-5	TRBV29-1	-	SVQGSNQPQH
TRBJ1-6	TRBV11-1	few	ASSLGLDRGDSPLH
TRBJ2-7	TRBV25-1	-	ASSNPGQGAPYEQY
TRBJ2-1	TRBV18	-	ASSLMGGSVNEQF
TRBJ2-1	TRBV7-2	-	ASSLGLMGQGEQF
TRBJ2-1	TRBV7-2	-	ASSRSGTSAYNEQF
TRBJ2-1	TRBV6-2/TRBV6-3	-	ASTADGVSGNEQF
TRBJ2-7	TRBV6-5	-	ASSYSGLAGAYEQY
TRBJ1-1	TRBV28	-	ASSLVVAEAF